This is a list of T cell receptor beta chains from one sample in a study of radiation and T cells in renal cell carcinoma. Clones were sequenced by immunoSEQ multiplex PCR, and TCRdb holds only the in-frame ones, with some missing. The table includes around 46,000 clones, approximately 83% detected once. Source: blood, taken from a patient whose treatment included radiotherapy and nephrectomy. These receptor sequences come from a woman between 65 and 79 years old with renal cell carcinoma. Each CDR3 is given with its conserved first and last residue.

>TRBJ1-4|TRBV4-1
CASSPVGLSRGEKLFF
>TRBJ1-1|TRBV6-1
CASSEWADTEAFF
>TRBJ2-7|TRBV5-4
CASSLQGIGEQYF
>TRBJ2-1|TRBV5-1
CASKGTGAYNEQFF
>TRBJ1-1|TRBV11-2
CASSQLRGTEAFF
>TRBJ2-1|TRBV19
CASTHGRGLSYNEQFF
>TRBJ1-6|TRBV5-1
CASSRGQPGSPLHF
>TRBJ2-7|TRBV6-5
CASSATSYEQYF
>TRBJ2-3|TRBV5-6
CASSPRLPVLEDTQYF
>TRBJ1-3|TRBV7-2
CASSLAPLFSGNTIYF
>TRBJ2-5|TRBV18
CASSPLQGGETQYF
>TRBJ1-5|TRBV6-6
CAVRGTGSDQPQHF
>TRBJ2-7|TRBV11-3
CASSPRDRDHEQYF
>TRBJ1-3|TRBV28
CASSLPSGNTIYF
>TRBJ2-5|TRBV7-6
CASSLVQGAKETQYF
>TRBJ2-2|TRBV4-3
CASSQEGTSGKAGELFF
>TRBJ2-3|TRBV7-3
CASSFNGLGVDTQYF
>TRBJ2-4|TRBV5-1
CASSLVAGSSPRAKNIQYF
>TRBJ1-2|TRBV5-1
CASSLAVDSDYGYTF
>TRBJ1-5|TRBV5-5
CASSSVMGSNQPQHF
>TRBJ2-3|TRBV6-6
CASSYSSGRSDTQYF
>TRBJ2-1|TRBV7-9
CASTVRTGGYEQFF
>TRBJ2-5|TRBV6-5
CASRKGGQETQYF
>TRBJ2-7|TRBV6-1
CATTGAHIKQYF
>TRBJ2-1|TRBV2
CASSEDRGAGNEQFF
>TRBJ2-3|TRBV7-9
CASSWGGGDTQYF
>TRBJ2-1|TRBV5-1
CASSLGWLNEQFF
>TRBJ2-1|TRBV6-1
CASSVLGYSLDRATYNEQFF
>TRBJ2-2|TRBV9
CASSVGQGAAGELFF
>TRBJ2-7|TRBV4-2
CASSQLAGRYEQYF
>TRBJ2-7|TRBV28
CASSITPRTDEQYF
>TRBJ2-1|TRBV10-3
CAIRAGTSGPEIPWNEQFF
>TRBJ2-5|TRBV30
CAWNSPQETQYF
>TRBJ1-4|TRBV7-8
CASSLHGATNEKLFF
>TRBJ2-1|TRBV6-1
CASSASGQGDEQFF
>TRBJ2-1|TRBV7-8
CASSLGAGVEQFF
>TRBJ1-1|TRBV7-3
CASSSDRNTEAFF
>TRBJ2-1|TRBV30
CAWSTRDYSLLEQFF
>TRBJ1-5|TRBV4-1
CASSQVQGADQPQHF
>TRBJ2-3|TRBV10-3
CAISTSGGYTDTQYF
>TRBJ2-7|TRBV10-2
CASSVKAGDYEQYF
>TRBJ2-7|TRBV7-2
CASSLGYIYEQYF
>TRBJ2-2|TRBV5-4
CASSFGHGTGELFF
>TRBJ1-5|TRBV28
CASSSGSNQPQHF